This is a list of T cell receptor beta chains from one sample in a study of T cell changes during pregnancy in multiple sclerosis. Generated by immunoSEQ multiplex PCR, the TCRdb table keeps only in-frame clones and is missing some. The sample has about 80,000 clones; 90% to 95% are singletons. The starting material was peripheral blood, obtained before pregnancy. The source of these receptors is a female donor with multiple sclerosis, enrolled in a pregnancy study. Each CDR3 is given with its conserved first and last residue. A D gene is named only where the DNA matches it firmly. For some rows the clone size is stated as once, few or many, or as a class when expanded; others skip it.

D gene,J gene,clone size,V gene,CDR3 protein,CDR3 DNA
NA,TRBJ2-1,NA,TRBV7-3,CASSFTGIDEQFF,TGTGCCAGCAGCTTTACAGGGATCGATGAGCAGTTCTTC
NA,TRBJ2-1,NA,TRBV6-1,CASSEAGAGTDEQFF,TGTGCCAGCAGTGAAGCAGGGGCGGGAACGGATGAGCAGTTCTTC
TRBD1,TRBJ2-7,NA,TRBV10-3,CAIRQGGRGYEQYF,TGTGCCATCCGACAGGGGGGCAGGGGATACGAGCAGTACTTC
NA,TRBJ1-4,once,TRBV5-4,CASSLAGGLNEKLFF,TGTGCCAGCAGCTTGGCGGGGGGACTTAATGAAAAACTGTTTTTT
TRBD1,TRBJ2-3,NA,TRBV9,CASSVTGARTDTQYF,TGTGCCAGCAGCGTGACAGGGGCCCGCACAGATACGCAGTATTTT
TRBD1,TRBJ2-7,NA,TRBV19,CASSTTGIYEQYF,TGTGCCAGTAGCACGACAGGGATATACGAGCAGTACTTC
NA,TRBJ2-1,NA,TRBV9,CASSVRGGSRGEQFF,TGTGCCAGCAGCGTTCGTGGCGGCTCCCGGGGTGAGCAGTTCTTC
NA,TRBJ1-1,NA,TRBV15,CATSRGGGTEAFF,TGTGCCACCAGCAGAGGGGGGGGCACTGAAGCTTTCTTT
NA,TRBJ2-7,NA,TRBV9,CASSVDGVGQEQYF,TGTGCCAGCAGCGTAGACGGTGTGGGCCAGGAGCAGTACTTC
TRBD2,TRBJ2-1,NA,TRBV6-6,CASVLSGGAGNEQFF,TGTGCCAGCGTCCTAAGCGGGGGGGCCGGGAATGAGCAGTTCTTC
TRBD1,TRBJ2-2,NA,TRBV9,CASSEGANTGELFF,TGTGCCAGCAGCGAGGGGGCAAACACCGGGGAGCTGTTTTTT
TRBD2,TRBJ2-1,once,TRBV6-4,CASSAGGSSYNEQFF,TGTGCCAGCAGTGCCGGGGGGAGCTCCTACAATGAGCAGTTCTTC
TRBD1,TRBJ2-1,NA,TRBV18,CASSPRDRLLDEQFF,TGTGCCAGCTCACCACGGGACAGGCTGTTGGATGAGCAGTTCTTC
NA,TRBJ1-4,NA,TRBV6-1,CASSARFGVSATNEKLFF,TGTGCCAGCAGTGCACGGTTCGGAGTTTCGGCAACTAATGAAAAACTGTTTTTT
NA,TRBJ2-5,NA,TRBV10-3,CAIKEEGSHRETQYF,TGTGCCATCAAAGAGGAGGGTTCGCATAGGGAGACCCAGTACTTC
TRBD2,TRBJ2-1,NA,TRBV4-2,CASSQVGGGASIYEQFF,TGTGCCAGCAGCCAAGTGGGCGGGGGGGCAAGTATCTATGAGCAGTTCTTC
NA,TRBJ1-4,NA,TRBV27,CASSPQGGNEKLFF,TGTGCCAGCAGCCCCCAGGGAGGGAATGAAAAACTGTTTTTT
NA,TRBJ2-2,once,TRBV7-8,CASSLARDSGELFF,TGTGCCAGCAGCTTAGCGCGGGACAGCGGGGAGCTGTTTTTT
NA,TRBJ1-5,NA,TRBV19,CASNTGSQPQHF,TGTGCCAGTAACACAGGGAGTCAGCCCCAGCATTTT
NA,TRBJ2-7,NA,TRBV7-2,CASSLEGGGAYEQYF,TGTGCCAGCAGCTTGGAGGGAGGGGGGGCCTACGAGCAGTACTTC
TRBD2,TRBJ2-3,NA,TRBV13,CASSSALAAEDTQYF,TGTGCCAGCAGCTCCGCTCTAGCGGCCGAAGATACGCAGTATTTT
NA,TRBJ2-7,NA,TRBV15,CATSTGNYEQYF,TGTGCCACCAGCACCGGGAACTACGAGCAGTACTTC